Shown below are 8 T cell receptor beta chains from a single sample sequenced in a study of T cells after yellow fever vaccination. TCRdb reanalysed the 5' RACE reads using MiXCR and keeps one entry per CDR3 protein. The data show fewer than 350,000 distinct CDR3 sequences, 3.6% seen once. The input for sequencing was PBMCs, taken on the day of the yellow fever booster vaccination. These receptors originate from a man younger than 30 who received the YFV17D yellow fever vaccine.

This clonotype was detected ten times or more. The V gene is TRBV6-6, the J gene TRBJ2-7; D could derive from TRBD1 or TRBD2 (5 bases each). Germline values: CDR1 MNHNY, CDR2 SVGAGI (reference sequence). The germline V and J ends were trimmed by 8 bases and 3 bases, with 8 bases remaining between them. CDR3 length equals 11 residues. Written as DNA, the CDR3 is TGTGCCAGCCGGGGCTTCTACGAGCAGTACGTC. Its protein product is CASRGFYEQYV.

The rearrangement uses TRBV5-1 and TRBJ2-5; possibly TRBD1 for D (6 bases). CDR1 is SGHRS and CDR2 is YFSETQ in the germline V gene. The CDR3 runs 14 residues. The V and J ends lost 4 bases and 2 bases respectively, with 12 bases between them. CDR3: CASSIDRPQETQYF. The CDR3 DNA sequence: TGCGCCAGCAGCATTGACAGGCCGCAAGAGACCCAGTACTTC. Combining the CDR3 with reference TRBV5-1 and TRBJ2-5 gives the whole variable domain KAGVTQTPRYLIKTRGQQVTLSCSPISGHRSVSWYQQTPGQGLQFLFEYFSETQRNKGNFPGRFSGRQFSNSRSEMNVSTLELGDSALYLCASSIDRPQETQYFGPGTRLLVL.

The sample holds a few counts of this clonotype. The chain joins TRBV24-1 to TRBJ2-7; TRBD2 is a possible D gene (5 bases). Between the trimmed V and J ends, which lost 12 bases and 5 bases, there was a span of 25 bases. The V gene's germline CDR1 is KGHDR and CDR2 SFDVKD. This CDR3 is 15 amino acids long. The CDR3 nucleotides read TGTGCCTCCCCTACGAGAGGGCGGCTACGGGACGAGCAGTACTTC. It codes for CASPTRGRLRDEQYF.

This clonotype has ten or more counts. This sequence joins TRBV7-2 and TRBJ2-3, with TRBD2 matching 8 bases. The CDR3 runs 16 residues. V lost 5 bases, J lost 4 bases, and 11 bases stayed unmatched. Germline CDR1 SGHTA, CDR2 FQGNSA. DNA of the CDR3: TGTGCCAGCAGCCGGAATAGCGGGGAAAGGGCAGATACGCAGTATTTT. Its protein is CASSRNSGERADTQYF.

This clonotype was observed a few times. The chain employs TRBV7-2 and TRBJ2-3; TRBD2 is a possible D gene (5 bases). Germline V CDR1 and CDR2: SGHTA, FQGNSA. The CDR3 extends over 16 amino acids. Trimming shortened V by 5 bases and J by 0 bases, and 15 bases separated the two germline ends. The CDR3 DNA is TGTGCCAGCAGCCGCTGGAGCGGATCTAGCACAGATACGCAGTATTTT. It yields the protein CASSRWSGSSTDTQYF.

This clonotype was seen a few times. The chain carries TRBV12-3 or TRBV12-4 and TRBJ2-5; 7 bases align to TRBD1. The CDR3 runs 14 residues. V was pared by 7 bases and J by 3 bases, with 8 bases of the junction left unmatched. The DNA for the CDR3 is TGTGCCAGCACTCCGAGGGACAGAAAAGAGACCCAGTACTTC. This gives the protein CASTPRDRKETQYF.

This clonotype came up many times. The chain is built from TRBV5-1 and TRBJ2-1; 9 bases are shared with TRBD2. V was pared by 1 base and J by 7 bases, with 9 bases of the junction left unmatched. The CDR3 runs to 16 residues. Germline CDR1 reads SGHRS; CDR2 reads YFSETQ. The CDR3 region has the DNA TGCGCCAGCAGCTTGAATTTAGCGGGGGCAAAGAATGAGCAGTTCTTC. Protein: CASSLNLAGAKNEQFF.

The V gene is TRBV2, the J gene TRBJ1-1; D gene unclear. The germline V gene has CDR1 SNHLY and CDR2 FYNNEI. Trimming removed 8 bases at V and 3 bases at J, with 16 bases between. The CDR3 runs 14 residues. In DNA, the CDR3 is TGTGCCAGCCGAATACCGACTGGGTACACTGAAGCTTTCTTT. It translates to CASRIPTGYTEAFF.